This is a list of T cell receptor beta chains from one sample in a study of T cell repertoires in ileal Crohn's disease. Clones were read by immunoSEQ multiplex PCR, and TCRdb kept only the in-frame ones, dropping some. The sample includes about 5,200 clones, 81% of them seen just once. The sample taken for sequencing was ileal tissue. Every receptor here comes from an adult with Crohn's disease. The CDR3 runs from the conserved cysteine through the conserved F or W. The D gene is left open where the match is weak. Where a row states a size, it is once, few, many or the class of an expanded clone; other rows omit it.

TRBD1	.	TRBV2	TRBJ1-4	TGTGCCAGCAGTGCGACAGGGCTAGGAGAAAAACTGTTTTTT	CASSATGLGEKLFF
.	.	TRBV30	TRBJ1-6	TGTGCCTGGATGGCAGGGGACTATAATTCACCCCTCCACTTT	CAWMAGDYNSPLHF
TRBD1	.	TRBV11-2	TRBJ1-2	TGTGCCAGCAGCTTCTCCCGGACAGGGTCTCACACCTTC	CASSFSRTGSHTF
.	.	TRBV7-9	TRBJ2-7	TGTGCCAGCAGCTTTGGGACTCCCCCCGAGCAGTACTTC	CASSFGTPPEQYF
TRBD2	.	TRBV5-1	TRBJ2-1	TGCGCCAGCAGCCCTACTACCGGGCGTCAGGGACCAAGGTATTTCGGGAGGGGCTACAATGAGCAGTTCTTC	CASSPTTGRQGPRYFGRGYNEQFF
.	.	TRBV30	TRBJ1-1	TGTGCCTGGAGTGGGTACCAGGTAGCGGCATTTCGCGCCGCTGAAGCTTTCTTT	CAWSGYQVAAFRAAEAFF
.	.	TRBV27	TRBJ2-3	TGTGCCAGCAGTTTAGACTTTCCCACAGATACGCAGTATTTT	CASSLDFPTDTQYF
.	.	TRBV5-6	TRBJ2-5	TGTGCCAGCAGCTTTCGGGGGACCCAGTACTTC	CASSFRGTQYF
.	.	TRBV28	TRBJ1-3	TGTGCCAGCAGCTTGAGTGGTCGGGAAAACACCATATATTTT	CASSLSGRENTIYF
.	.	TRBV5-4	TRBJ2-5	TGTGCCAGCAGCTTGTATTGGCAACAAGAGACCCAGTACTTC	CASSLYWQQETQYF
TRBD2	.	TRBV28	TRBJ2-2	TGTGCCAGCAGTTCCCCTAGCGGGAGGGGGTTCGGGGAGCTGTTTTTT	CASSSPSGRGFGELFF
TRBD1	.	TRBV20-1	TRBJ2-5	TGCAGTGCCAGGGGGATAGAGACCCAGTACTTC	CSARGIETQYF
TRBD2	.	TRBV28	TRBJ2-5	TGTGCCAGCAGTGGTCCCCCGACTAGCGGGAGCAGCGAGACCCAGTACTTC	CASSGPPTSGSSETQYF
.	once	TRBV7-9	TRBJ2-5	TGTGCCAGCAGCTTAGCGCTAGGGAGACCCTTGGGGACCCAGTACTTC	CASSLALGRPLGTQYF
TRBD1	.	TRBV5-4	TRBJ2-3	TGTGCCAGCAGCCAGACAGGGAGCTTCACAGATACGCAGTATTTT	CASSQTGSFTDTQYF
TRBD1	.	TRBV6-1	TRBJ1-6	TGTGCCAGCAGTGGAGGGACAGGGGCCCCGCCGGGGAGGTCACCCCTCCACTTT	CASSGGTGAPPGRSPLHF
TRBD1	.	TRBV2	TRBJ1-2	TGTGCCAGCAGGGATTCCTTTTCCGGGACAGGGGTCACCTTC	CASRDSFSGTGVTF
.	.	TRBV21-1	TRBJ2-1	TGTGCCAGCAGCAAAGGGTTACAAGAGCAGTTCTTC	CASSKGLQEQFF
.	.	TRBV21-1	TRBJ1-2	TGTGCCAGCAGCAAAGATTTCGGTCGGAACTATGGCTACACCTTC	CASSKDFGRNYGYTF
TRBD1	.	TRBV2	TRBJ2-1	TGTGCCAGCAGGCCGGACAGGGGGAACGATGAGCAGTTCTTC	CASRPDRGNDEQFF
TRBD2	few	TRBV7-2	TRBJ2-3	TGTGCCAGCAGCTTAGATAGCGGGGGCAGGGCAGATACGCAGTATTTT	CASSLDSGGRADTQYF
TRBD1	.	TRBV15	TRBJ1-1	TGTGCCACCAGCAGAGAGGGGACAGGGGGTAAGCGGACTGAAGCTTTCTTT	CATSREGTGGKRTEAFF
.	.	TRBV5-1	TRBJ1-1	TGCGCCAGCAGCTTGGCGGCGGGATTCACTGAAGCTTTCTTT	CASSLAAGFTEAFF
.	.	TRBV4-3	TRBJ2-7	TGCGCCAGCAGCCAAGACGCGGACATCTACGAGCAGTACTTC	CASSQDADIYEQYF
TRBD1	.	TRBV4-1	TRBJ1-6	TGCGCCAGCAGCCCCGGACAGGGGGGTTATTCACCCCTCCACTTT	CASSPGQGGYSPLHF
TRBD1	.	TRBV19	TRBJ1-1	TGTGCCAGCCAAAGGAGAGGGGGCGGGAACACTGAAGCTTTCTTT	CASQRRGGGNTEAFF
TRBD2	.	TRBV9	TRBJ2-5	TGTGCCAGCAGCGCTGGGGGACTAGCGGGAGGGCGGAGAGAGACCCAGTACTTC	CASSAGGLAGGRRETQYF
TRBD2	few	TRBV7-3	TRBJ2-1	TGTGCCAGCAGCTTATCTCTTAGCGGACTAGGATCGCAGTTCTTC	CASSLSLSGLGSQFF
TRBD2	.	TRBV9	TRBJ2-1	TGTGCCAGCAGCGCGCCACTGAAGCGGGAGAGGTCACAAGTTGAGCAGTTCTTC	CASSAPLKRERSQVEQFF
.	.	TRBV6-5	TRBJ1-1	TGTGCCAGCAGGCCAACAGCTAACACTGAAGCTTTCTTT	CASRPTANTEAFF
TRBD1	.	TRBV6-1	TRBJ2-4	TGTGCCAGCAGTGAAAGGCCAGAGGGGGCTGCCAAAAACATTCAGTACTTC	CASSERPEGAAKNIQYF
.	.	TRBV5-5	TRBJ1-4	TGTGCCAGCAGCTTCCACCGGGTTACTAATGAAAAACTGTTTTTT	CASSFHRVTNEKLFF
.	.	TRBV6-6	TRBJ1-3	TGTGCCGGCTGGGGGGGACAATTAGGAAACACCATATATTTT	CAGWGGQLGNTIYF
.	.	TRBV28	TRBJ2-5	TGTGCCACCCTACCTACCGAGGAGCAAGAGACCCAGTACTTC	CATLPTEEQETQYF
TRBD2	.	TRBV18	TRBJ2-3	TGTGCCAGCTCACCCGCTAGCGGGGCAACAGATACGCAGTATTTT	CASSPASGATDTQYF
.	.	TRBV7-9	TRBJ1-2	TGTGCCAGCAGCTTAGGCACAGGTGGCAATAACTATGGCTACACCTTC	CASSLGTGGNNYGYTF
.	.	TRBV27	TRBJ1-4	TGTGCCAGCAGTTGGACAGCCATGCGAGCTAATGAAAAACTGTTTTTT	CASSWTAMRANEKLFF
.	.	TRBV28	TRBJ2-3	TGTGCCAGCAGACGTACGGGAGTCGGCACAGATACGCAGTATTTT	CASRRTGVGTDTQYF
.	.	TRBV7-9	TRBJ1-5	TGTGCCAGCAGCCCGACAGGAGGCAATCAGCCCCAGCATTTT	CASSPTGGNQPQHF
.	.	TRBV5-6	TRBJ1-5	TGTGCCAGCAGCTTGTGGGGGGGGCATCGACAGCCCCAGCATTTT	CASSLWGGHRQPQHF
TRBD1	.	TRBV7-9	TRBJ1-1	TGTGCCAGCAACAGACAGGGCATGAACACTGAAGCTTTCTTT	CASNRQGMNTEAFF
TRBD2	.	TRBV7-9	TRBJ2-7	TGTGCCAGCAGCTCAGGGGCACTAGCGGGGTACTTAAACGAGCAGTACTTC	CASSSGALAGYLNEQYF
TRBD2	once	TRBV5-4	TRBJ2-1	TGTGCCAGCAGCTCTCGGGGGGTAACCTACAATGAGCAGTTCTTC	CASSSRGVTYNEQFF
.	.	TRBV19	TRBJ1-4	TGTGCCAGTACCCTAGGGGCAACTAATGAAAAACTGTTTTTT	CASTLGATNEKLFF
.	.	TRBV10-1	TRBJ2-3	TGCGCCAGCAGTGAAGGCGGAGAAACAGATACGCAGTATTTT	CASSEGGETDTQYF
TRBD1	.	TRBV30	TRBJ1-5	TGTGCCTGGAGGGACAGGGGGCCTAATCAGCCCCAGCATTTT	CAWRDRGPNQPQHF
.	.	TRBV19	TRBJ2-1	TGTGCCACTGCAACAGTTCCGTCGGACAATGAGCAGTTCTTC	CATATVPSDNEQFF
.	once	TRBV10-1	TRBJ2-3	TGCGCCAGCAGTGATAACAGGACGACTAGCACAGATACGCAGTATTTT	CASSDNRTTSTDTQYF
TRBD2	.	TRBV27	TRBJ2-7	TGTGCCAGTACGTCCGGGGGGACCTACGAGCAGTACTTC	CASTSGGTYEQYF
.	.	TRBV5-4	TRBJ1-1	TGTGCCAGCAGCTTGGCAGGCAGGGCCGGCACTGAAGCTTTCTTT	CASSLAGRAGTEAFF
.	.	TRBV5-6	TRBJ2-2	TGTGCCAGCAGCCCACTGACAGTTACCGGGGAGCTGTTTTTT	CASSPLTVTGELFF
TRBD2	once	TRBV6-1	TRBJ2-7	TGTGCCAGCAGTGAGACTAGCGGGAGAGGCTACGAGCAGTACTTC	CASSETSGRGYEQYF
TRBD1	.	TRBV18	TRBJ2-6	TGTGCCAGCTCACCACGGACAGGGGCCCTCTCTGGGGCCAACGTCCTGACTTTC	CASSPRTGALSGANVLTF